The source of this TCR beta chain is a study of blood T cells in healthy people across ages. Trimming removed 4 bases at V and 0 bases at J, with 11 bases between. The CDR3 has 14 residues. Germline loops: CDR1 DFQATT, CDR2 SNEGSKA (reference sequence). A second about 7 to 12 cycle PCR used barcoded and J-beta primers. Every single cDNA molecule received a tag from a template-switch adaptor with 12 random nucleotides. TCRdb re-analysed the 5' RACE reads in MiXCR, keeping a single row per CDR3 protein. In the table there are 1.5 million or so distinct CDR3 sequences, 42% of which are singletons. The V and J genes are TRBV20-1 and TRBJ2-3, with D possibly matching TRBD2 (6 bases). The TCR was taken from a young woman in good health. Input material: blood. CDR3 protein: CSAIKRVSTDTQYF. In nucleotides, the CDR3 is TGCAGTGCTATTAAGCGGGTTAGCACAGATACGCAGTATTTT.